Listed below are T cell receptor beta chains from one sample, sequenced in a study of blood T cell repertoires in COVID-19. Data came from immunoSEQ multiplex PCR; TCRdb stores just in-frame clones and leaves some out. The sample includes some 190,000 clones, 82% of them seen just once. Sequenced: peripheral blood. These receptors originate from a woman between 55 and 75 years old with COVID-19, enrolled during active disease. CDR3s include the opening cysteine and the closing phenylalanine or tryptophan. The D gene is left open where the match is weak. Size is omitted from some rows. Given values are once, few, many or a class for expanded clones.

.	TRBV6-1	TRBD1	TRBJ1-1	TGTGCCAGCACCTCCGGGACAGGGGGCACTGAAGCTTTCTTT	CASTSGTGGTEAFF
.	TRBV18	.	TRBJ2-5	TGTGCCAGCTCACCACCCGCACAACAAGAGACCCAGTACTTC	CASSPPAQQETQYF
.	TRBV15	TRBD1	TRBJ1-1	TGTGCCACCAGAGACAGGGGGGACACTGAAGCTTTCTTT	CATRDRGDTEAFF
.	TRBV28	TRBD1	TRBJ1-4	TGTGCCAGCACCCCTGCCGGCAGGGGGCTGATCGGTAATGAAAAACTGTTTTTT	CASTPAGRGLIGNEKLFF
.	TRBV24-1	TRBD2	TRBJ2-3	TGTGCCACCAGCGGACTAGCAGACACAGATACGCAGTATTTT	CATSGLADTDTQYF
.	TRBV18	.	TRBJ2-3	TGTGCCAGCTCACCGGGTGTCCTCAGGGGCACAAATACGCAGTATTTT	CASSPGVLRGTNTQYF
once	TRBV11-2	.	TRBJ2-5	TGTGCCAGCAGCTTGAATACGGGAAGTATAGAGACCCAGTACTTC	CASSLNTGSIETQYF
.	TRBV5-4	TRBD2	TRBJ2-1	TGTGCCAGCAGCATTCCCGGGGGGAGGGGCGCAATCTATGAGCAGTTCTTC	CASSIPGGRGAIYEQFF
.	TRBV5-1	.	TRBJ1-4	TGCGCCAGCAGCTTTTATTCACTTTCGAGATTAAATGAAAAACTGTTTTTT	CASSFYSLSRLNEKLFF
.	TRBV5-4	.	TRBJ2-1	TGTGCCAGCAGCTCTCAACGTCGGGAATACAATGAGCAGTTCTTC	CASSSQRREYNEQFF
.	TRBV10-3	.	TRBJ2-2	TGTGCCATCAGTGAGTCGGGTTCTAGCTTAGGCGCCGGGGAGCTGTTTTTT	CAISESGSSLGAGELFF
.	TRBV5-6	.	TRBJ1-3	TGTGCCAGCAGCTTGGTGGGTGACAGAAGCTCTGGAAACACCATATATTTT	CASSLVGDRSSGNTIYF
few	TRBV7-6	.	TRBJ1-6	TGTGCCAGCAGCCTCGAACCTACAGGGATGATGTCTAATTCACCCCTCCACTTT	CASSLEPTGMMSNSPLHF
.	TRBV7-3	TRBD2	TRBJ2-5	TGTGCCAGCAGCCCCGGGACTAGCGGATCTCCGGAGACCCAGTACTTC	CASSPGTSGSPETQYF
.	TRBV29-1	TRBD2	TRBJ2-7	TGCAGCGTTGAGGGGGGAGGGTACGAGCAGTACTTC	CSVEGGGYEQYF
.	TRBV2	TRBD2	TRBJ2-3	TGTGCCAGCAGCGTTAGCGGGGGGGGTGATACGCAGTATTTT	CASSVSGGGDTQYF
.	TRBV5-5	TRBD1	TRBJ1-1	TGTGCCAGCAGCTTCCTCCGGGACAGGAACACTGAAGCTTTCTTT	CASSFLRDRNTEAFF